This TCR beta chain was sequenced during a study of T cell responses to AZD1222 COVID-19 vaccine. Produced via immunoSEQ multiplex PCR; TCRdb's table is partial and in-frame only. The sample comprises about 120,000 clones, around 89% of which are singletons, and about 3.3% rests with the top ten. This clone is a singleton in its sample. The antigen is unknown. Study-level findings and limits: The study sampled repertoires only after the peak T cell response.

Pooled together were second doses at about 4 or about 12 weeks. The clonotype comes from an adult who received the AZD1222 COVID-19 vaccine. Specimen: peripheral blood, collected 28 days after the second AZD1222 dose.

The CDR3 DNA sequence: TGTGCCAGCAGTGAGACAGGGAGCAGAGATGGAGGCTACACCTTC. This gives the protein CASSETGSRDGGYTF. The V and J genes are TRBV27 and TRBJ1-2, with TRBD1 matching 7 bases. CDR3 size: 15 residues. V shed 5 bases, J shed 8 bases, and the junction held 14 bases outside the gene matches. CDR1 is MNHEY, CDR2 SMNVEV, per germline (reference sequence).